A single T cell receptor beta chain is shown here with its context. This record comes from a study of blood T cell repertoires in COVID-19. Study at large: Acute and convalescent COVID-19 samples came from the United States, Italy and Spain. PBMCs, B-cell-depleted T cells, or T cells provided the cDNA or gDNA that made up the material.

Per the study methods: Cell counts per sample came from amplifying reference gene primers. Here immunoSEQ multiplex PCR was the method, and the copy in TCRdb shows in-frame clones only, minus some. V, J and clone size were drawn from that table, and D and trimming were deduced from the DNA. The table shows around 62,000 clones, with approximately 90% occurring only once. CDR1 KGHSH and CDR2 LQKENI come from the germline V gene. This CDR3 spans 14 amino acids. V was pared by 5 bases and J by 1 base, with 4 bases of the junction left unmatched. The TCR was taken from an older woman with acute or convalescent COVID-19. The gene calls are TRBV18 and TRBJ2-5, with TRBD1 matching over 7 bases. Sequencing was performed on peripheral blood. Here the CDR3 DNA reads TGTGCCAGCTCAACGGACAGGTTCCAAGAGACCCAGTACTTC. Its translation: CASSTDRFQETQYF. The full variable domain, rest sourced from reference TRBV18 and TRBJ2-5, is NAGVMQNPRHLVRRRGQEARLRCSPMKGHSHVYWYRQLPEEGLKFMVYLQKENIIDESGMPKERFSAEFPKEGPSILRIQQVVRGDSAAYFCASSTDRFQETQYFGPGTRLLVL.